Presented here are 5 T cell receptor beta chains from one specimen sequenced in a study of shared clonotypes between healthy human individuals. Profiled with immunoSEQ multiplex PCR; TCRdb holds only in-frame clones, not every one. The data show 450,000 to 600,000 clones, 79% seen once. The specimen was PBMCs. The source is a woman aged 40 to 49 in good health. Some clones in this sample may be carry-over from other donors' samples.

The CDR3 DNA follows: TGCGCCAGCAGAACCCAGGGGCAAGAGACCCAGTACTTC. This sequence encodes CASRTQGQETQYF. The chain is built from TRBV5-1 and TRBJ2-5; D is perhaps TRBD1 (6 bases). The ends were cut back, 5 bases at V and 2 bases at J, with 10 bases in the middle. The CDR3 runs 13 residues. Germline CDR1 and CDR2: SGHRS and YFSETQ.

This chain joins TRBV6-5 and TRBJ1-1; 9 nucleotides line up with TRBD1. J was trimmed by 1 base and V by 4 bases; bases with no gene match: 1. The CDR3 spans 14 residues. CDR1 MNHEY and CDR2 SVGAGI come from the germline V gene. This CDR3 reads CASSWDRENTEAFF. For the CDR3, the DNA is TGTGCCAGCAGTTGGGACAGGGAGAACACTGAAGCTTTCTTT.

This clone was seen only a few times. V is TRBV2 and J is TRBJ2-1, with D possibly being TRBD2 (5 bases). V lost 4 bases to trimming and J lost 0 bases, with 13 bases between them. From germline, CDR1 is SNHLY and CDR2 FYNNEI. The CDR3 has 16 amino acids. Here the CDR3 reads CASSVERQHSYNEQFF. DNA for the CDR3: TGTGCCAGCAGTGTCGAGCGGCAGCACTCCTACAATGAGCAGTTCTTC. The full variable domain, with the rest looked up from reference TRBV2 and TRBJ2-1, is EPEVTQTPSHQVTQMGQEVILRCVPISNHLYFYWYRQILGQKVEFLVSFYNNEISEKSEIFDDQFSVERPDGSNFTLKIRSTKLEDSAMYFCASSVERQHSYNEQFFGPGTRLTVL.

Regarding this clone: Other DNA sequences from this sample encode an identical CDR3 as well. The genes are TRBV27 and TRBJ2-5, with D hard to call. The CDR3 has 15 residues. V was pared by 0 bases and J by 4 bases, with 12 bases between. Germline V gene sequence: CDR1 MNHEY, CDR2 SMNVEV (reference sequence). CDR3 sequence reads: CASSLSAGPLETQYF. The CDR3 bases are TGTGCCAGCAGTTTATCGGCAGGTCCCCTAGAGACCCAGTACTTC.

A word on this clone: This CDR3 is also generated by other DNA sequences in the sample. The CDR3 region is CSVGTGNYGYTF. CDR3 DNA: TGCAGCGTTGGAACAGGGAACTATGGCTACACCTTC. The gene calls are TRBV29-1 and TRBJ1-2, with D tentatively TRBD1 (6 bases). Germline values: CDR1 SQVTM, CDR2 ANQGSEA. This CDR3 region has 12 residues. V lost 4 bases and J 2 bases, leaving 8 bases between the germline ends.